The 3 T cell receptor beta chains below were found in one sample sequenced in a study of T cell clonotyping in hematopoietic cell transplantation. Method: immunoSEQ multiplex PCR; TCRdb's copy keeps in-frame clones and lacks some. In the table there are a few thousand clones, less than 85% of which are singletons. The sample here was peripheral blood mononuclear cells, taken 100 days after allogeneic stem cell transplant. The receptors derive from a male patient aged 45 to 59 who had an allogeneic stem cell transplant from an unrelated donor, so the T cells may come from the graft donor. Some clones in this sample may be carry-over from other donors' samples.

Here the CDR3 reads CASSTWTGPRSGNTIYF. Written as DNA, the CDR3 is TGTGCCAGCAGCACCTGGACAGGGCCCCGCTCTGGAAACACCATATATTTT. The V gene is TRBV7-8, the J gene TRBJ1-3; TRBD1 agrees at 8 bases. From germline, CDR1 is SGHVS and CDR2 FQNEAQ. The trim removed 5 bases at V and 0 bases at J, leaving 9 bases unmatched. The CDR3 consists of 17 residues.

The CDR3 loop reads CASSLVGGRSSGANVLTF. The DNA of the CDR3 is TGTGCCAGCAGCTTAGTCGGCGGGAGGAGCTCTGGGGCCAACGTCCTGACTTTC. The rearrangement links TRBV7-2 to TRBJ2-6; 8 bases line up with TRBD2. With V trimmed by 1 base and J by 0 bases, 5 bases remained unmatched. The germline V gene encodes CDR1 SGHTA and CDR2 FQGNSA. The CDR3 extends over 18 amino acids.

The genes are TRBV30 and TRBJ1-1; TRBD1 matches at 7 bases. Looked up from germline, CDR1 is GTSNPN and CDR2 is SVGIG (reference sequence). The ends lost 4 bases at V and 5 bases at J; junction bases unmatched: 4. The length of the CDR3 is 12 residues. The DNA for the CDR3 is TGTGCCTGGACAGGGGGAACAACTGAAGCTTTCTTT. Translation gives CAWTGGTTEAFF.